This section outlines one T cell receptor (beta chain) sequence together with its context. The TCR beta CDR3 regions underwent amplification using RNA transcripts as the source. The HTBI primer set served for first-round RT-PCR of the TCR CDR3. One entry per CDR3 protein results from TCRdb running MiXCR on the multiplex PCR reads. The sample records around 700,000 distinct CDR3 sequences, just over 35% being singletons. This CDR3 has 12 amino acids. CDR1 is MNHNS, CDR2 SASEGT, per germline. Trimming took 7 bases from V and 4 from J, leaving 10 bases between them. This sample stems from a study of T cells in Graves' hyperthyroidism and ophthalmopathy.

The TCR was taken from a woman aged 35 to 49 with Graves' hyperthyroidism. The chain is built from TRBV6-1 and TRBJ1-2, with D unclear. The sequencing input was blood. The CDR3 DNA sequence: TGTGCCAGCAACAGAGGGCTCTATGGCTACACCTTC. This translates into CASNRGLYGYTF.